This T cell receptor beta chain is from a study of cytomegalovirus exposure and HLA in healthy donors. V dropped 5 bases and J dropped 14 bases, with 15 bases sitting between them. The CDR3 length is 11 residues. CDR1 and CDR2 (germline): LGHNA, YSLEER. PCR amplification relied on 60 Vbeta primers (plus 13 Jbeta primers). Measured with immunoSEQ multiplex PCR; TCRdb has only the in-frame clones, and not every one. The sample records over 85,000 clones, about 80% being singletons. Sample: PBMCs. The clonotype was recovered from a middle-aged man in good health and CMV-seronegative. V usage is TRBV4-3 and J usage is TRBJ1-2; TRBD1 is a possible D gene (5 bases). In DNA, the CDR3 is TGCGCCAGCAGCATCACAGGACGAAGGACCTTC. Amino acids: CASSITGRRTF.